Presented here are 19 T cell receptor beta chains from one specimen sequenced in a study of T cell repertoires in cytomegalovirus infection. TCRdb reprocessed the reads via MiXCR and lists one record per CDR3 protein. The table has 680,000 or so distinct CDR3 sequences, 35% to 45% seen once; the top ten hold 2.8%. Input material: PBMCs. The receptors here all came from a human donor in good health (CMV status not recorded). Some clones in this sample may be carry-over from other donors' samples.

This clonotype has just a few counts. The chain uses TRBV28 and TRBJ2-7; D remains unclear. Germline-derived CDR1 and CDR2 are MDHEN and SYDVKM. V lost 7 bases and J lost 5, with 18 bases in between. The CDR3 contains 14 residues. The chain's CDR3 is CASTVERVSDEQYF. The CDR3 coding sequence is TGTGCCAGCACGGTCGAAAGGGTTTCTGACGAGCAGTACTTC.

The genes are TRBV25-1 and TRBJ2-7, with D perhaps matching TRBD1 or TRBD2 (6 bases each). CDR1 and CDR2 (germline): MGHDK, SYGVNS. V lost 0 bases, J lost 6 bases, and 15 bases lay in between. This CDR3 comprises 15 residues. CDR3 DNA: TGTGCCAGCAGTGAATATCTGGGGGGCTCTCCCGAGCAGTACTTC. Its protein is CASSEYLGGSPEQYF.

This clonotype was counted between two and nine times. The rearrangement links TRBV24-1 to TRBJ1-6; 8 nucleotides agree with TRBD1. The V segment lost 4 bases and the J segment 5 bases; nucleotides outside the gene matches: 0. The CDR3 runs to 14 residues. Germline loops: CDR1 KGHDR, CDR2 SFDVKD. This CDR3 is CATSEDRDNSPLHF. The CDR3 DNA follows: TGTGCCACCAGTGAGGACAGGGATAATTCACCCCTCCACTTT.

Only a few counts were recorded for this clonotype. This chain joins TRBV12-3 or TRBV12-4 and TRBJ1-1; D ambiguous. This CDR3 has 16 residues. With 3 bases removed from V and 3 bases from J, the gap between germline ends came to 17 bases. The CDR3 loop reads CASSFRVGSADTEAFF. As DNA, the CDR3 is TGTGCCAGCAGTTTCCGGGTGGGGTCCGCGGACACTGAAGCTTTCTTT.

This rearrangement joins TRBV10-3 to TRBJ2-5; 7 bases match TRBD2. V was clipped by 3 bases and J by 5 bases; unmatched bases: 6. This CDR3 contains 14 residues. Germline lookup yields CDR1 ENHRY and CDR2 SYGVKD. The CDR3 region has the DNA TGTGCCATCAGTGACGCGGGAGCTCGGGAGACCCAGTACTTC. This codes for CAISDAGARETQYF.

There are a few counts of this clonotype. The chain has TRBV19 and TRBJ2-3; TRBD2 aligns across 7 bases. V trimming: 2 bases; J trimming: 6 bases; junction bases outside the gene matches: 17. The CDR3 length is 18 residues. Per the germline V gene, CDR1 is LNHDA and CDR2 is SQIVND (reference sequence). CDR3: CASSITGLAVPTSDTQYF. CDR3 coding DNA: TGTGCCAGTAGTATAACCGGCCTAGCGGTTCCTACCTCCGATACGCAGTATTTT.

This clonotype was recorded a few times. V usage is TRBV6-5 and J usage is TRBJ1-1, with TRBD1 identical over 7 bases. The junction had 4 bases not matched to a gene; V was cut back by 0 bases and J by 0 bases. Germline loops: CDR1 MNHEY, CDR2 SVGAGI. CDR3 length equals 16 residues. CDR3 sequence: CASSYSSGTVNTEAFF. CDR3 nucleotide sequence: TGTGCCAGCAGTTACTCCTCCGGGACAGTGAACACTGAAGCTTTCTTT.

This clonotype was recorded a few times. V is TRBV5-5 and J is TRBJ2-7; TRBD2 matches 13 bases. Germline trimming cut 4 bases from V and 3 bases from J; bases unmatched to any gene: 7. CDR1 is SGHKS and CDR2 is YYEKEE in the germline V gene (reference sequence). This CDR3 spans 16 amino acids. DNA of the CDR3: TGTGCCAGCAGCCCCGGGACTAGCGGGGTATTCTACGAGCAGTACTTC. Amino acids: CASSPGTSGVFYEQYF.

The J gene is TRBJ2-2, the V gene TRBV12-3 or TRBV12-4, with TRBD2 as a possible D gene (5 bases). The CDR3 consists of 16 residues. The V and J ends lost 2 bases and 0 bases respectively, with 10 bases between them. CDR3 sequence (DNA): TGTGCCAGCAGTTTATTCGGGAACACGAACACCGGGGAGCTGTTTTTT. Its translation is CASSLFGNTNTGELFF.

This clonotype was seen repeatedly, ten times or more. J is TRBJ1-5 and V is TRBV7-8; 7 nucleotides line up with TRBD1. The V gene end was trimmed by 5 bases and the J gene end by 3 bases; junction bases not matched to a gene: 7. This CDR3 has 15 amino acids. From germline, CDR1 is SGHVS and CDR2 FQNEAQ. CDR3 in DNA: TGTGCCAGCAGCCTCGGACAGGTTCTCAATCAGCCCCAGCATTTT. It translates to CASSLGQVLNQPQHF.

This clonotype was detected once. This could be a read error, since a much larger clone is one nucleotide away. No conserved phenylalanine or tryptophan ends this CDR3, so it is likely a read error. The V and J genes are TRBV6-6 and TRBJ2-1; D might be TRBD1 (5 bases). This CDR3 contains 13 residues. Trimming removed 5 bases at V and 4 bases at J, with 9 bases between. Germline loops: CDR1 MNHNY, CDR2 SVGAGI (reference sequence). The CDR3, as DNA: TGTGCCAGCAGTGGCAGGGTTTACAATGAGCAGTTCTTA. It encodes CASSGRVYNEQFL.

This chain joins TRBV25-1 and TRBJ1-2; D perhaps matches TRBD1 (5 bases). Trimming pared 3 bases from V and 4 bases from J, leaving 18 bases between. The CDR3 contains 16 residues. Looked up from germline, CDR1 is MGHDK and CDR2 is SYGVNS. The CDR3: CASSDLGSRDPYGYTF. CDR3 bases: TGTGCCAGCAGTGATTTGGGATCGAGGGACCCCTATGGCTACACCTTC.

The chain carries TRBV12-3 or TRBV12-4 and TRBJ1-3, with a weak D call TRBD1 (5 bases). V was cut by 9 bases and J by 2 bases, with 11 bases left in between. CDR3 size: 13 residues. CDR3 nucleotides: TGTGCCAGAAGGGGCAGGCCTGGAAACACCATATATTTT. Protein product: CARRGRPGNTIYF.

Comment on this clonotype: A much larger clone differs from this one at a single base, so this may be a read error. This sequence joins TRBV7-2 and TRBJ2-7, with TRBD2 matching over 9 bases. The CDR3 sequence is 15 residues long. Germline values: CDR1 SGHTA, CDR2 FQGNSA. The trim removed 3 bases at V and 6 bases at J, leaving 9 bases unmatched. The CDR3 coding sequence is TGTGCCAGCAGCTTCGATTGGCTAGCGGGACGCGAGCAGTACTTC. Translating gives CASSFDWLAGREQYF.

The J gene is TRBJ2-7, the V gene TRBV19, with D perhaps TRBD2 (6 bases). Trimming shortened V by 3 bases and J by 2 bases, and 11 bases separated the two germline ends. This CDR3 has 14 amino acids. Per germline, CDR1 LNHDA and CDR2 SQIVND (reference sequence). CDR3 protein: CASSIAGLPYEQYF. The CDR3 bases are TGTGCCAGTAGTATTGCGGGACTTCCCTACGAGCAGTACTTC.

This clonotype was seen repeatedly, ten times or more. The chain employs TRBV7-2 and TRBJ2-7; TRBD1 matches at 9 bases. The trim removed 6 bases at V and 2 bases at J, leaving 5 bases unmatched. The CDR3 runs 14 residues. CDR1 and CDR2 (germline): SGHTA, FQGNSA. The CDR3 sequence: CASSYRQGAYEQYF. DNA for the CDR3: TGTGCCAGCAGTTACAGACAGGGGGCCTACGAGCAGTACTTC.

The CDR3 loop reads CSARMGYEQFF. The CDR3 DNA is TGCAGTGCTAGGATGGGATATGAGCAGTTCTTC. V is TRBV20-1 and J is TRBJ2-1; D gene ambiguous. The CDR3 has 11 amino acids. The V gene lost 3 bases and the J gene lost 8 bases, with 8 bases spanning the gap. From germline, CDR1 is DFQATT and CDR2 SNEGSKA (reference sequence).

The gene calls are TRBV28 and TRBJ2-2; 7 nucleotides align to TRBD1. Germline V gene sequence: CDR1 MDHEN, CDR2 SYDVKM. The V and J ends lost 9 bases and 6 bases, in that order; junction bases with no gene match: 13. This CDR3 is built from 15 residues. In nucleotides, the CDR3 is TGTGCCAGTACCCCCGGGACAGTGAGAGCCGGGGAGCTGTTTTTT. Its translation is CASTPGTVRAGELFF. The full variable domain, rest sourced from reference TRBV28 and TRBJ2-2, is DVKVTQSSRYLVKRTGEKVFLECVQDMDHENMFWYRQDPGLGLRLIYFSYDVKMKEKGDIPEGYSVSREKKERFSLILESASTNQTSMYLCASTPGTVRAGELFFGEGSRLTVL.

This clonotype was seen more than once but under ten times. This chain joins TRBV27 and TRBJ1-1; 9 bases are shared with TRBD1. V lost 5 bases and J lost 11; bases outside the gene matches: 6. The CDR3 is 12 amino acids. Germline V CDR1 and CDR2: MNHEY, SMNVEV (reference sequence). CDR3 loop: CASSPYGQGAFF. The CDR3 DNA reads as TGTGCCAGCAGTCCCTACGGACAGGGGGCTTTCTTT.